This TCR beta chain originates from a study of cytomegalovirus exposure and HLA in healthy donors. As for the study in general: It was reported in a later analysis that the roughly 120 validation repertoires used the same platform as the roughly 640 first-cohort repertoires. The study's findings and limits: Per published reports, the classifier diagnosed cytomegalovirus status with high specificity and sensitivity. A few of the chains that were CMV-associated were confirmed in vitro to be specific for CMV antigens.

A note on this clone: No antigen is known for it. A junction end diverges from the germline sequence, so it may reflect a read error.

Only in-frame clones appear in the TCRdb table, and some are missing; sequencing was by immunoSEQ multiplex PCR. The sample holds approximately 70,000 clones, about 93% seen once. The sequencing sample was made of PBMCs. The TCR comes from a woman between 18 and 30 years old in good health and CMV-seronegative.

CDR3 sequence: CASSLALRGQGPATNEKLFF. The CDR3 DNA reads as TGTGCTAGCAGCTTAGCTCTTCGGGGACAGGGGCCCGCAACTAATGAAAAACTGTTTTTT. The chain recombines TRBV7-7 with TRBJ1-4, with 10 bases fitting TRBD1. The CDR3 loop spans 20 amino acids. The germline V gene encodes CDR1 SSHAT and CDR2 FNYEAQ (reference sequence). The variable domain in full, with the rest retrieved from reference TRBV7-7 and TRBJ1-4, is GAGVSQSPRYKVTKRGQDVTLRCDPISSHATLYWYQQALGQGPEFLTYFNYEAQPDKSGLPSDRFSAERPEGSISTLTIQRTEQRDSAMYRCASSLALRGQGPATNEKLFFGSGTQLSVL.